This TCR beta chain was recorded in a study of cytomegalovirus exposure and HLA in healthy donors. The PCR ran on 60 Vbeta and 13 Jbeta primers. Here immunoSEQ multiplex PCR was the method, and the copy in TCRdb shows in-frame clones only, minus some. The table shows around 97,000 clones, with over 75% occurring only once. This CDR3 region has 15 residues. The V gene end was trimmed by 6 bases and the J gene end by 3 bases; junction bases not matched to a gene: 8. The V gene's germline CDR1 is SNHLY and CDR2 FYNNEI. Notes on the study in general: Most TCR sequences proved rare, with some public TCRs found in many donors. The listing of roughly 160 TCR beta chains classed them as cytomegalovirus-associated.

In regard to this clone: Its antigen is currently unknown.

The V gene is TRBV2, the J gene TRBJ2-7, with 10 bases aligning to TRBD2. The sequence was obtained from a man between 35 and 55 years old in good health and CMV-seropositive. Sequenced: PBMCs. CDR3 residues: CASSASGGTSYEQYF. DNA of the CDR3: TGTGCCAGCAGCGCTAGCGGGGGTACTAGCTACGAGCAGTACTTC.